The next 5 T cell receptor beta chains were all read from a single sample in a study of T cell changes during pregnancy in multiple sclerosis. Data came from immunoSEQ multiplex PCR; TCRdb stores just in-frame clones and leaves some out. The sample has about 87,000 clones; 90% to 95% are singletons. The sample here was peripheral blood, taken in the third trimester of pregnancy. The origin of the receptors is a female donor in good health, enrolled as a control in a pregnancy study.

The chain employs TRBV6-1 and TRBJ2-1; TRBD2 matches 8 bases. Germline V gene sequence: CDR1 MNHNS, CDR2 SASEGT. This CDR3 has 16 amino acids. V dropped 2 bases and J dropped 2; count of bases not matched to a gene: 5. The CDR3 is CASSEQIAGPYNEQFF. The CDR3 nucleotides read TGTGCCAGCAGTGAACAGATAGCGGGACCCTACAATGAGCAGTTCTTC.

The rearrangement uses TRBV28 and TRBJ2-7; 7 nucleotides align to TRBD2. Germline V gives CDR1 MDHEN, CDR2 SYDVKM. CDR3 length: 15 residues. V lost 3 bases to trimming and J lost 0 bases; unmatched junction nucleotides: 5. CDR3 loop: CASSLGGLPSYEQYF. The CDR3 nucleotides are TGTGCCAGCAGTTTGGGGGGACTACCCTCCTACGAGCAGTACTTC.

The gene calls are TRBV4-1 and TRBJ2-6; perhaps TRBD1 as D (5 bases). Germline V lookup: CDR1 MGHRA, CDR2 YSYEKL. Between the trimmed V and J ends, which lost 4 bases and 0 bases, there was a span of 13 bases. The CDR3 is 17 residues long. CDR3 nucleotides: TGCGCCAGCAGCCCGAGACAGTTCAGCTCTGGGGCCAACGTCCTGACTTTC. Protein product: CASSPRQFSSGANVLTF.

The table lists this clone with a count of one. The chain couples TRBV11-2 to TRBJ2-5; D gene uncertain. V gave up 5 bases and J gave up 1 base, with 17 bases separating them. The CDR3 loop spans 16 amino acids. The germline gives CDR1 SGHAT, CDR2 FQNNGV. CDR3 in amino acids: CASSPRQQIIQETQYF. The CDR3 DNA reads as TGTGCCAGCAGCCCCAGGCAGCAAATTATCCAAGAGACCCAGTACTTC.

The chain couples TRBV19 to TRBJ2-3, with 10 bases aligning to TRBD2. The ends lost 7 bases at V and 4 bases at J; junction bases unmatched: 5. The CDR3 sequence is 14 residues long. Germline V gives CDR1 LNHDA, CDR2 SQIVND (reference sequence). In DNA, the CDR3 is TGTGCCAGTAACCTAGCGGGAGCCCCAGATACGCAGTATTTT. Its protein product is CASNLAGAPDTQYF. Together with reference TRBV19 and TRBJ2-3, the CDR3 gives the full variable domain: DGGITQSPKYLFRKEGQNVTLSCEQNLNHDAMYWYRQDPGQGLRLIYYSQIVNDFQKGDIAEGYSVSREKKESFPLTVTSAQKNPTAFYLCASNLAGAPDTQYFGPGTRLTVL.